The rows below give T cell receptor beta chains drawn from one sample of a study of beta chain features in type 1 diabetes. Clones were sequenced by immunoSEQ multiplex PCR, and TCRdb holds only the in-frame ones, with some missing. The data contain hundreds of thousands of clones, around 16% of them singletons. The sample was naive CD4+ T cells from blood. These receptors all stem from a man between 18 and 29 years old in good health. The conserved cysteine and the conserved F or W are not part of the CDR3 here. Fields, in order: CDR3 protein, J gene, V gene.

CDR3aa: ASSPPGLETQY; j_gene: TRBJ2-5; v_gene: TRBV18
CDR3aa: ASSVEISGRVRYNEQF; j_gene: TRBJ2-1; v_gene: TRBV9
CDR3aa: ASKGRGHNEKLF; j_gene: TRBJ1-4; v_gene: TRBV7-3
CDR3aa: ASGYRGTDNNQPQH; j_gene: TRBJ1-5; v_gene: TRBV27
CDR3aa: ASSPQTNQETQY; j_gene: TRBJ2-5; v_gene: TRBV4-2
CDR3aa: SVKGPAGRSDTQY; j_gene: TRBJ2-3; v_gene: TRBV29-1
CDR3aa: ASSLGTLTNNSPLH; j_gene: TRBJ1-6; v_gene: TRBV7-9
CDR3aa: ATSRARGLSGNTIY; j_gene: TRBJ1-3; v_gene: TRBV15
CDR3aa: ASSLRLAGPTSYEQY; j_gene: TRBJ2-7; v_gene: TRBV27
CDR3aa: AIRQTSGTYEQY; j_gene: TRBJ2-7; v_gene: TRBV10-3
CDR3aa: ASSDSRRATGELF; j_gene: TRBJ2-2; v_gene: TRBV25-1
CDR3aa: ASRNQQVFEQF; j_gene: TRBJ2-1; v_gene: TRBV27
CDR3aa: ASSGEGQLNTEAF; j_gene: TRBJ1-1; v_gene: TRBV28
CDR3aa: ASSRASGRSYEQY; j_gene: TRBJ2-7; v_gene: TRBV27
CDR3aa: TSTPRLARQNEQF; j_gene: TRBJ2-1; v_gene: TRBV1
CDR3aa: ASSTQGYQPQH; j_gene: TRBJ1-5; v_gene: TRBV18
CDR3aa: ASSVDSQGIYEQY; j_gene: TRBJ2-7; v_gene: TRBV9
CDR3aa: ASSFKGQGTDTQY; j_gene: TRBJ2-3; v_gene: TRBV7-9
CDR3aa: ASSRGDPGNTIY; j_gene: TRBJ1-3; v_gene: TRBV4-1
CDR3aa: ASSFWTGDYEQY; j_gene: TRBJ2-7; v_gene: TRBV5-1
CDR3aa: ASRWGGNQPQH; j_gene: TRBJ1-5; v_gene: TRBV28
CDR3aa: ASSETTGGSYEQY; j_gene: TRBJ2-7; v_gene: TRBV25-1
CDR3aa: ASSPTSTEAF; j_gene: TRBJ1-1; v_gene: TRBV7-2
CDR3aa: ASRRERGETQY; j_gene: TRBJ2-5; v_gene: TRBV19
CDR3aa: ASSDGARDRIREAF; j_gene: TRBJ1-1; v_gene: TRBV18
CDR3aa: ASSQVSRGRVASSYEQY; j_gene: TRBJ2-7; v_gene: TRBV4-1
CDR3aa: ASGRGRETQY; j_gene: TRBJ2-5; v_gene: TRBV6-5
CDR3aa: ASSPELNTEAF; j_gene: TRBJ1-1; v_gene: TRBV18
CDR3aa: ASSLAPGGSFNEQF; j_gene: TRBJ2-1; v_gene: TRBV7-7
CDR3aa: AITGGYMNTEAF; j_gene: TRBJ1-1; v_gene: TRBV10-3
CDR3aa: ASSQDGQGRGNTIY; j_gene: TRBJ1-3; v_gene: TRBV7-2